This T cell receptor (beta chain) was sequenced during a study of T cell repertoires in aging, cancer and after chemotherapy. Overall study findings and caveats: Loss of evenness, beyond lost richness, contributed to age-related TCR diversity decline in cancer patients. Median generation probability rose over the chemotherapy interval in each cancer cohort, suggesting rebound thymic output.

Multiplex touch-down PCR with TRB-A/B primers amplified rearranged V-D-J TRB sequences. TCRdb called the multiplex PCR reads again in MiXCR, with one record for every CDR3 protein. The repertoire has more than 8,000 distinct CDR3 sequences, around 39% of them found once; the top ten carry approximately 3.3%. About this clonotype itself: Its antigen is unknown. Germline and junction disagree at one end, which may indicate a read error.

The CDR3 totals 14 residues. The germline V gene encodes CDR1 MNHEY and CDR2 SMNVEV (reference sequence). TCR beta rearrangements were amplified from peripheral blood genomic DNA. The clonotype comes from a human donor in good health. The sequencing input was blood. J is TRBJ1-1 and V is TRBV27, with D unresolved. CDR3 nucleotides: TGTACCAGCAGTTTAGGTAGAATGAACACTGAAGCTTTCTTT. This encodes CTSSLGRMNTEAFF.